This TCR beta chain was recovered during a study of blood T cells in healthy people across ages. Broader study findings: Possibly confounding the expanded clonotype changes was the fact that donor CMV status was unknown.

Points on this clonotype: Its antigen is not identified.

PCR was performed a second time for about 7 to 11 cycles using a sample-barcoded 5' primer and a J-beta primer mix. TCRdb itself ran the 5' RACE reads through MiXCR, one entry per CDR3 protein. Here the sample spans some 560,000 distinct CDR3 sequences, approximately 26% being singletons. Donors gave around 9.8 milliliters of peripheral blood apiece. Trimming stripped 6 bases from V and 5 bases from J, with 13 bases between. CDR1 DFQATT and CDR2 SNEGSKA come from the germline V gene (reference sequence). The CDR3 spans 13 residues. The data also belong to a second study, concerning T cells of mothers and their children. That publication notes: Persistent microchimeric T cell clones were sought, and none were detected.

Sequenced material: blood. The sequence was obtained from a boy between 2 and 15 years old in good health. This chain links TRBV20-1 with TRBJ2-2, with a weak D call TRBD1 (7 bases). Here the CDR3 reads CSAPGGPTGELFF. Here the CDR3 DNA reads TGCAGTGCCCCAGGGGGGCCGACCGGGGAGCTGTTTTTT.